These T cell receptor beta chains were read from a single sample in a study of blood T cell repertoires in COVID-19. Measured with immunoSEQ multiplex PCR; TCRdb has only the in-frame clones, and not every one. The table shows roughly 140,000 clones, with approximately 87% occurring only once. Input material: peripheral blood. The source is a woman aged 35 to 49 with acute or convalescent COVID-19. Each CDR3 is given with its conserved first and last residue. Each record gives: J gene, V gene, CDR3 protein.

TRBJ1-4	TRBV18	CASSPSGSEKLFF
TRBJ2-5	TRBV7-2	CASSLQYQETQYF
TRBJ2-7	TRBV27	CASSLLSSGSYEQYF
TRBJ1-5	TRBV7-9	CASSLGRGTPLQPQHF
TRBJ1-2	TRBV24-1	CATSDLDSNYGYTF
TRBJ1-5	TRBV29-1	CSVGNRDSQHF
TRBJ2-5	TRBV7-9	CASSSPPRQGYQETQYF
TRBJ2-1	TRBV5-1	CASSEIAESYNEQFF
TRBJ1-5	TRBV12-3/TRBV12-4	CASSWAPQVQHF
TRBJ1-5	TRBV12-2	CASRLVGGDQPQHF
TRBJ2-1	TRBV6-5	CASRGPGKNEQFF
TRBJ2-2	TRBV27	CASSLKGAPTYTGELFF
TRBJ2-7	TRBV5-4	CASSLLSGGSYEQYF
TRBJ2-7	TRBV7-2	CASSFPGALAGATYEQYF
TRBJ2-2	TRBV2	CASGGWDPGWLMSGELFF
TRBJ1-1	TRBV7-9	CASSLDGRQSRGDF
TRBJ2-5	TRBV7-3	CASSLGSGSLVETQYF
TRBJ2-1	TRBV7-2	CASSSGLAGGGWRDEQFF
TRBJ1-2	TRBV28	CASSSDRGNIYGYTF
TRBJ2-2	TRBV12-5	CASGLVFDSPNTGELFF
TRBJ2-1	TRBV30	CAWSVSAIGLRGWEQFF
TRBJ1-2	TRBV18	CASSPKVREYGYTF
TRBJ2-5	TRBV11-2	CASSPTSGRETQYF
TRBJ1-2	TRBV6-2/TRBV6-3	CASSSPGQGTYGYTF
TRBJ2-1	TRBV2	CASIRGQGVVKEQFF
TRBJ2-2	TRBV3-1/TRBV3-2	CASSRIAGGLPGELFF
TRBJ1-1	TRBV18	CASSLDRLNTEAFF
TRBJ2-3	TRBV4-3	CASAKTSGAPRGDTQYF
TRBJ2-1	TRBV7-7	CASSLLGQGADEQFF
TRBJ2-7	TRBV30	CAWSVSRDRAYEQYF
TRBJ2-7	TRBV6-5	CASHGLVPIKQYF
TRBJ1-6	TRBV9	CASSSTHGGGSPLHF
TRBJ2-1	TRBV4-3	CASIKRDYNEQFF
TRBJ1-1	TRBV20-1	CSARQGTEAFF
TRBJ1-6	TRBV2	CASKGELVNLAYNSPLHF
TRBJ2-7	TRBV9	CASSAGGSYEQYF